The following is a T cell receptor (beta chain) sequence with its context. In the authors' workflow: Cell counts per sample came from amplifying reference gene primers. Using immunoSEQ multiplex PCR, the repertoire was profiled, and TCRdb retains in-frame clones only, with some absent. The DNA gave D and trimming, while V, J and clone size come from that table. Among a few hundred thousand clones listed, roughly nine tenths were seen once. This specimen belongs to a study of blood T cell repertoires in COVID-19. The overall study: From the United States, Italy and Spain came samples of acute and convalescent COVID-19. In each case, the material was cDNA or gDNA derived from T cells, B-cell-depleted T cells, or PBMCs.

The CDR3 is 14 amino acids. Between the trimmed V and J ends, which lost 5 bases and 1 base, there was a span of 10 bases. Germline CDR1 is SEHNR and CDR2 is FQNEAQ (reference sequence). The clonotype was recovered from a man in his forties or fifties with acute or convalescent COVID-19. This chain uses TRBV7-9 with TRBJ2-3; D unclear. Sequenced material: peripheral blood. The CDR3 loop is CASSPPSGTDTQYF. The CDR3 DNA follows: TGTGCCAGCAGCCCGCCATCGGGCACAGATACGCAGTATTTT.